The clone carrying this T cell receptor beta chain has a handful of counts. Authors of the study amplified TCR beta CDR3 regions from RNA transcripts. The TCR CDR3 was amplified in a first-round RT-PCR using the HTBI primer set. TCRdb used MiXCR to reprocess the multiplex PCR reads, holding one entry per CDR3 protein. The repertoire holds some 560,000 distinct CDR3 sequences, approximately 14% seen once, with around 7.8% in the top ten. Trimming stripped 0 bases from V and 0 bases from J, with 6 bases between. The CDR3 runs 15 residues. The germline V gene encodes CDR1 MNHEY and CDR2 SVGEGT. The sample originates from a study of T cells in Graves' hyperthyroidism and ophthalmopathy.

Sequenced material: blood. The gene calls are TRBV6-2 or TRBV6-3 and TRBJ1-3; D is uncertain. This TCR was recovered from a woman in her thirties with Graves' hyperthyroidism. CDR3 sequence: CASSYSDNSGNTIYF. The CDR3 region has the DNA TGTGCCAGCAGTTACTCAGACAACTCTGGAAACACCATATATTTT.